Following are 5 T cell receptor beta chains from one sample sequenced in a study of breast tumors, draining lymph nodes, adjacent tissues. One entry per CDR3 protein results from TCRdb running MiXCR on the multiplex PCR reads. The repertoire has around 250,000 distinct CDR3 sequences, under 40% of them found once; the top ten carry 3.6%. Breast cancer patients provided tissue from their axillary draining lymph nodes. Specimen: axillary lymph node tissue. These receptors were obtained from a female donor with breast cancer. Some clones in this sample may be carry-over from other donors' samples.

As for this clonotype: The junction shows a germline mismatch at one end, possibly a read error. The chain carries TRBV9 and TRBJ1-6; no clear D. The CDR3 is 8 amino acids. In germline, CDR1 is SGDLS, CDR2 YYNGEE. The CDR3 sequence: CASSVEDF. The CDR3 nucleotides are TGTGCCAGCAGCGTAGAGGACTTT.

With regard to this clonotype: A read error may explain this, as a much larger clone is one base away. This rearrangement joins TRBV6-5 to TRBJ1-5; 7 bases line up with TRBD1. This CDR3 is built from 15 residues. The J segment lost 5 bases and the V segment lost 2 bases, leaving 6 bases of the junction unmatched. The V gene's germline CDR1 is MNHEY and CDR2 SVGAGI. For the CDR3, the DNA is TGTGCCAGCAGTTACATCCCGGGACAGTATCAGCCCCAGCATTTT. Translating it yields CASSYIPGQYQPQHF.

In its sample, this clonotype was seen once. J is TRBJ1-2 and V is TRBV15; the match to TRBD1 covers 7 bases. The CDR3 is 15 amino acids. Losses at the gene ends were 3 bases for V and 0 bases for J; bases not matched to a gene: 4. Germline V lookup: CDR1 LNHNV, CDR2 YYDKDF (reference sequence). The CDR3 reads CATSSLGQSNYGYTF. Written as DNA, the CDR3 is TGTGCCACCAGCAGCTTGGGACAGTCTAACTATGGCTACACCTTC. Full variable domain (missing parts from reference TRBV15 and TRBJ1-2): DAMVIQNPRYQVTQFGKPVTLSCSQTLNHNVMYWYQQKSSQAPKLLFHYYDKDFNNEADTPDNFQSRRPNTSFCFLDIRSPGLGDTAMYLCATSSLGQSNYGYTFGSGTRLTVV.

This clonotype was observed at least ten times. The rearrangement uses TRBV7-3 and TRBJ2-5; 10 nucleotides match TRBD2. The J segment lost 1 base and the V segment lost 5 bases, leaving 4 bases of the junction unmatched. This CDR3 region has 15 residues. Germline V lookup: CDR1 SGHTA, CDR2 FQGTGA. CDR3 bases: TGTGCCAGCAGCCCGATAGCGGGGGGCCAAGAGACCCAGTACTTC. Translation gives CASSPIAGGQETQYF. The variable domain in full, with the rest retrieved from reference TRBV7-3 and TRBJ2-5, is GAGVSQTPSNKVTEKGKYVELRCDPISGHTALYWYRQSLGQGPEFLIYFQGTGAADDSGLPNDRFFAVRPEGSVSTLKIQRTERGDSAVYLCASSPIAGGQETQYFGPGTRLLVL.

This clonotype was observed a handful of times. A much more abundant neighbour one base away suggests this may be a read error. The genes are TRBV20-1 and TRBJ2-1; no clear D. Trimming removed 5 bases from V and 9 bases from J, with 20 bases in between. Germline V gene sequence: CDR1 DFQATT, CDR2 SNEGSKA (reference sequence). The CDR3 has 14 residues. As DNA, the CDR3 is TGCAGTGCTCTCAGACCGACCGAAGACACTGAGCAGTTCTTC. Translation gives CSALRPTEDTEQFF.